The sequence of this T cell receptor beta chain was determined in a study of cytomegalovirus exposure and HLA in healthy donors. Study background: According to later analysis, the same platform produced the 100 to 150 validation and 600 to 800 first-cohort repertoires.

Overall study findings and caveats: Cytomegalovirus association was listed for about 160 TCR beta chains. Whilst most TCR sequences proved rare, a subset of public TCRs occurred across many donors.

Clones were sequenced by immunoSEQ multiplex PCR, and TCRdb holds only the in-frame ones, with some missing. The data hold roughly 150,000 clones, with around 92% observed a single time. Worth noting for this clone: Its antigen is as yet unknown.

Separation from the roughly 700-subject first cohort characterized the roughly 130-subject validation cohort, to which the donors belonged. J gave up 9 bases and V 2 bases, and 7 bases lay outside the gene matches. Germline V gene lookup returns CDR1 MNHEY and CDR2 SVGAGI. The length of the CDR3 is 14 residues. Sequencing was carried out using PBMCs. The rearrangement uses TRBV6-5 and TRBJ2-3; TRBD2 matches at 8 bases. The source is a man aged 18 to 35 in good health and CMV-seropositive. The CDR3 sequence is CASSYGTRPSTQYF. As DNA, the CDR3 is TGTGCCAGCAGTTACGGGACTAGGCCCTCGACGCAGTATTTT.